Sequencing of this T cell receptor beta chain was carried out in a study of T cell responses to AZD1222 COVID-19 vaccine. Study-wide points: The study sampled repertoires only after the peak T cell response. Reports say nearly half of spike-specific TCRs go after unmutated variant regions.

Pooling was applied to second doses at about 4 or about 12 weeks. Only one count was recorded for this clone. Antigen unknown. Assay: immunoSEQ multiplex PCR; the TCRdb copy retains only in-frame clones and omits some. The table lists 150,000 to 180,000 clones, over 80% of them singletons. The sample here was peripheral blood, taken 28 days after the second AZD1222 dose. This TCR derives from an adult who received the AZD1222 COVID-19 vaccine.

DNA of the CDR3: TGTGCCAGCAGTTTAGGGTCGGGCAATGGGTTCTCCTACGAGCAGTACTTC. Translating it yields CASSLGSGNGFSYEQYF. J is TRBJ2-7 and V is TRBV28; D gene ambiguous. This CDR3 region has 17 residues. Germline V lookup: CDR1 MDHEN, CDR2 SYDVKM. Trimming pared 2 bases from V and 0 bases from J, leaving 17 bases between.